What follows are 20 T cell receptor beta chains derived from one specimen sequenced in a study of T-cell reconstitution after alpha-beta-depleted transplantation in children. A TCRbeta library incorporating unique molecular identifiers was prepared. TCRdb ran MiXCR on the PCR reads and lists one entry per CDR3 protein. The sample lists approximately 300,000 distinct CDR3 sequences; roughly 9.1% were seen once. Source: PBMCs, taken before TCRalphabeta/CD19-depleted stem cell transplant. Receptor source: a boy under two years old with acute myeloid leukemia, due to receive a stem cell transplant.

About this clonotype: One base away lies a much larger clone, so this may be a sequencing read error. The V and J genes are TRBV24-1 and TRBJ2-1; tentatively, D is TRBD2 (5 bases). CDR1 is KGHDR, CDR2 SFDVKD, per germline. CDR3 size: 17 residues. V dropped 1 base and J dropped 5 bases, with 17 bases sitting between them. The CDR3 loop is CATSDFATTSRHNEQFF. DNA of the CDR3: TGTGCCACCAGTGATTTCGCCACTACTAGTAGGCACAATGAGCAGTTCTTC.

There are many counts of this clonotype. V and J are TRBV7-9 and TRBJ2-7; D is perhaps TRBD1 or TRBD2 (5 bases each). From germline, CDR1 is SEHNR and CDR2 FQNEAQ (reference sequence). The CDR3 runs 17 residues. Trimming stripped 5 bases from V and 3 bases from J, with 23 bases between. The DNA of the CDR3 is TGTGCCAGCAGCGCACAACAGGAGACGGGAATGGGCTACGAGCAGTACTTC. This gives the protein CASSAQQETGMGYEQYF.

This clonotype showed up many times. V and J are TRBV4-2 and TRBJ2-7; D is possibly TRBD1 or TRBD2 (5 bases each). CDR3 length: 14 amino acids. V lost 4 bases to trimming and J lost 2 bases, with 12 bases between them. Germline V gene sequence: CDR1 LGHNA, CDR2 YNFKEQ. CDR3 region: CASSPPGTTYEQYF. The CDR3 DNA sequence: TGTGCCAGCAGCCCTCCCGGGACGACCTACGAGCAGTACTTC.

The J gene is TRBJ1-2, the V gene TRBV19; D is undetermined. Germline V gives CDR1 LNHDA, CDR2 SQIVND (reference sequence). CDR3 length: 13 residues. V was clipped by 1 base and J by 0 bases, with 3 bases between them. DNA for the CDR3: TGTGCCAGTAGTATAGCTACTAACTATGGCTACACCTTC. Translated: CASSIATNYGYTF. Looking up the rest from reference TRBV19 and TRBJ1-2 gives the full variable domain: DGGITQSPKYLFRKEGQNVTLSCEQNLNHDAMYWYRQDPGQGLRLIYYSQIVNDFQKGDIAEGYSVSREKKESFPLTVTSAQKNPTAFYLCASSIATNYGYTFGSGTRLTVV.

As for this clonotype: It may be a read error: a sequence one base away is much more abundant. The chain is built from TRBV5-1 and TRBJ1-2; 8 bases are a match to TRBD1. The CDR3 sequence is 16 residues long. Losses at the gene ends were 1 base for V and 4 bases for J; bases not matched to a gene: 9. Germline assignment: CDR1 SGHRS and CDR2 YFSETQ. The CDR3 coding sequence is TGCGCCAGCAGCTTGTTATCGGACAGGGCTTCCTATGGCTACACCTTC. It specifies CASSLLSDRASYGYTF.

This clonotype was observed at least ten times. The J gene is TRBJ2-2, the V gene TRBV5-1; D may correspond to TRBD1 or TRBD2 (5 bases each). Germline V gives CDR1 SGHRS, CDR2 YFSETQ. The CDR3 has 15 amino acids. Trimming took 7 bases from V and 3 from J, leaving 16 bases between them. The CDR3 region is CASWLGTVDTGELFF. The DNA for the CDR3 is TGCGCCAGCTGGCTCGGGACGGTGGACACCGGGGAGCTGTTTTTT.

Many counts were recorded for this clonotype. The rearrangement links TRBV5-4 to TRBJ2-1, with 15 nucleotides matching TRBD2. CDR1 is SGHNT and CDR2 is YYREEE in the germline V gene (reference sequence). Trimming removed 4 bases from V and 4 bases from J; junction bases left unmatched: 3. The CDR3 is made up of 16 amino acids. CDR3 region: CASSPGTSGGYNEQFF. The CDR3 DNA is TGTGCCAGCAGCCCAGGGACTAGCGGGGGGTACAATGAGCAGTTCTTC. Together with reference TRBV5-4 and TRBJ2-1, the CDR3 gives the full variable domain: ETGVTQSPTHLIKTRGQQVTLRCSSQSGHNTVSWYQQALGQGPQFIFQYYREEENGRGNFPPRFSGLQFPNYSSELNVNALELDDSALYLCASSPGTSGGYNEQFFGPGTRLTVL.

In this sample, this clonotype turned up many times. The chain carries TRBV21-1 and TRBJ2-1; the table assigns TRBD1, which was not confirmed against the DNA. TRBV21-1 is reported as a pseudogene. The CDR3 is 13 residues long. CDR3 protein: CASSPHRVNEQFF. DNA of the CDR3: TGTGCCAGCAGCCCGCACAGGGTCAATGAGCAGTTCTTC.

Ten or more counts support this clonotype. The rearrangement joins TRBV9 to TRBJ2-5, with 9 bases aligning to TRBD2. CDR3 size: 17 residues. V lost 0 bases, J lost 4 bases, and 10 bases stayed unmatched. The germline CDR1 and CDR2 sequences are SGDLS and YYNGEE. CDR3 in amino acids: CASSVGGISGGRETQYF. CDR3 bases: TGTGCCAGCAGCGTAGGGGGTATTAGCGGGGGTAGAGAGACCCAGTACTTC.

This clonotype appeared many times. The chain joins TRBV28 to TRBJ1-3, with D unresolved. V lost 6 bases to trimming and J lost 2 bases, with 8 bases between them. The CDR3 is 13 amino acids. Germline V gene data show CDR1 as MDHEN and CDR2 as SYDVKM. The CDR3 here is CASRSWAGNTIYF. The CDR3 nucleotides are TGTGCCAGCAGGTCCTGGGCTGGAAACACCATATATTTT.

This clonotype was observed at least ten times. The chain employs TRBV20-1 and TRBJ1-2; no reliable D call. The CDR3 runs to 13 residues. Germline CDR1 reads DFQATT; CDR2 reads SNEGSKA (reference sequence). Trimming stripped 2 bases from V and 3 bases from J, with 10 bases between. CDR3 bases: TGCAGTGCTAGACGCGGGTCGGACTATGGCTACACCTTC. Protein product: CSARRGSDYGYTF.

This clonotype was picked up many times. CDR3 sequence: CASSHLATNEKLFF. CDR3 DNA: TGTGCCAGCAGCCACCTGGCAACTAATGAAAAACTGTTTTTT. This chain joins TRBV3-1 and TRBJ1-4; D is unresolved. The CDR3 is 14 amino acids. Trimming left V 3 bases short and J 0 bases short, with 5 bases between. Per germline, CDR1 LGHDT and CDR2 YNNKEL (reference sequence).

Ten or more counts support this clonotype. The V and J genes are TRBV7-2 and TRBJ2-3; D is unclear. The V end lost 1 base, the J end lost 0 bases, and 11 bases lay between the germline ends. Germline values: CDR1 SGHTA, CDR2 FQGNSA. This CDR3 has 16 amino acids. The CDR3 protein is CASSLGSYPSTDTQYF. CDR3 nucleotides: TGTGCCAGCAGCTTAGGTAGCTACCCTAGCACAGATACGCAGTATTTT.

This clonotype was seen repeatedly, ten times or more. For the CDR3, the DNA is TGCGCCAGCAGCCAGGACAGGGGAGGAAACACCATATATTTT. It yields the protein CASSQDRGGNTIYF. The chain uses TRBV4-3 and TRBJ1-3; 9 nucleotides line up with TRBD1. After removal of 3 bases from V and 4 bases from J, the junction contained 1 base not matched to a gene. There are 14 residues in the CDR3. From germline, CDR1 is LGHNA and CDR2 YSLEER.

The rearrangement uses TRBV7-6 and TRBJ2-1, with 7 bases lining up with TRBD1. Germline V gene data show CDR1 as SGHVS and CDR2 as FNYEAQ. Trimming removed 1 base from V and 8 bases from J; junction bases left unmatched: 8. The length of the CDR3 is 15 residues. The CDR3 region is CASSLGDRQGHEQFF. The CDR3 DNA reads as TGTGCCAGCAGCTTAGGGGACCGACAGGGCCATGAGCAGTTCTTC.

This clonotype has ten or more counts. This chain connects TRBV20-1 to TRBJ2-3; 11 bases are a match to TRBD2. Germline CDR1 is DFQATT and CDR2 is SNEGSKA (reference sequence). This CDR3 is 15 amino acids long. Trimming took 2 bases from V and 3 from J; bases not matched to a gene: 4. CDR3 region: CSARTTSGRTDTQYF. CDR3 coding DNA: TGCAGTGCTAGAACTACTAGCGGGAGAACAGATACGCAGTATTTT.

The sample holds many counts of this clonotype. The gene calls are TRBV9 and TRBJ2-2; 7 bases are shared with TRBD2. Trimming cost V 0 bases and J 2 bases; bases outside gene matches: 1. Germline values: CDR1 SGDLS, CDR2 YYNGEE. This CDR3 has 15 amino acids. In nucleotides, the CDR3 is TGTGCCAGCAGCGTAGCGGGGGGAAACACCGGGGAGCTGTTTTTT. It yields the protein CASSVAGGNTGELFF.

This clonotype was picked up many times. The rearrangement joins TRBV5-1 to TRBJ1-1; no firm D call. The germline V and J ends were trimmed by 2 bases and 5 bases, with 16 bases remaining between them. Germline V gene data show CDR1 as SGHRS and CDR2 as YFSETQ. The length of the CDR3 is 15 residues. The CDR3 spells CASSFEDRKLTEAFF. In DNA form, the CDR3 reads TGCGCCAGCAGCTTCGAGGATAGGAAGTTAACTGAAGCTTTCTTT.

This clonotype was recorded at least ten times. The chain links TRBV7-8 to TRBJ2-1; TRBD2 matches 7 bases. V was clipped by 6 bases and J by 8 bases; unmatched bases: 16. Looked up from germline, CDR1 is SGHVS and CDR2 is FQNEAQ. This CDR3 is 16 amino acids long. The CDR3 sequence: CASRLYGGGPLDEQFF. DNA for the CDR3: TGTGCCAGCAGATTATACGGGGGAGGGCCACTTGATGAGCAGTTCTTC.

This clonotype was recorded at least ten times. The rearrangement joins TRBV20-1 to TRBJ1-1; tentatively, D is TRBD1 (5 bases). V lost 3 bases to trimming and J lost 11 bases, with 16 bases between them. Germline V lookup: CDR1 DFQATT, CDR2 SNEGSKA (reference sequence). The CDR3 length is 12 residues. The CDR3 here is CSASWDPSGAFF. As DNA, the CDR3 is TGCAGTGCTAGTTGGGACCCCTCGGGCGCTTTCTTT.